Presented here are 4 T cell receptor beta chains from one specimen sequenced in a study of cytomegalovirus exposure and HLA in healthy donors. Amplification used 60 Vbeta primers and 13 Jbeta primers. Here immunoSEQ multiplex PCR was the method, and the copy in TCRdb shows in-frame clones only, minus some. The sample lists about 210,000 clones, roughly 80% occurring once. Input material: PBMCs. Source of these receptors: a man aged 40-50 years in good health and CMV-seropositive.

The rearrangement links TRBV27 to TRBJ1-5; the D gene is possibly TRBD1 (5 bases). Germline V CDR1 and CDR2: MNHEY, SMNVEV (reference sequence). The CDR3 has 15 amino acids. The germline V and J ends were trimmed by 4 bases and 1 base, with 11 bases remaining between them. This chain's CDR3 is CASSSGTVSNQPQHF. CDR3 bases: TGTGCCAGCAGTTCCGGGACTGTGAGCAATCAGCCCCAGCATTTT.

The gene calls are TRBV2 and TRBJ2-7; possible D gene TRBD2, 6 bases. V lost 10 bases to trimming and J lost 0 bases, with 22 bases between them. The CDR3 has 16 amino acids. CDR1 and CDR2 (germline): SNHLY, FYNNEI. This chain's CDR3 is CATGGTLFALSYEQYF. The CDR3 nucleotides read TGTGCCACGGGCGGGACCTTATTTGCGCTCTCCTACGAGCAGTACTTC.

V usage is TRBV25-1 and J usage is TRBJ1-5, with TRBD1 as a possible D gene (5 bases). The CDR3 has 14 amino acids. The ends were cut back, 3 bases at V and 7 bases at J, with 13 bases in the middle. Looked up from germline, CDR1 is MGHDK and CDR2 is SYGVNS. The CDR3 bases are TGTGCCAGCAGTGAGGTAGGGGCAGGACAGCCCCAGCATTTT. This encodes CASSEVGAGQPQHF.

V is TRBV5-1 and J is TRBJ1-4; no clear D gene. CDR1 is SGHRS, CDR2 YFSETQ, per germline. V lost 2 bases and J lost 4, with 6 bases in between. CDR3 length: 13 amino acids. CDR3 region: CASSLQSNEKLFF. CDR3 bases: TGCGCCAGCAGCTTACAGAGTAATGAAAAACTGTTTTTT.